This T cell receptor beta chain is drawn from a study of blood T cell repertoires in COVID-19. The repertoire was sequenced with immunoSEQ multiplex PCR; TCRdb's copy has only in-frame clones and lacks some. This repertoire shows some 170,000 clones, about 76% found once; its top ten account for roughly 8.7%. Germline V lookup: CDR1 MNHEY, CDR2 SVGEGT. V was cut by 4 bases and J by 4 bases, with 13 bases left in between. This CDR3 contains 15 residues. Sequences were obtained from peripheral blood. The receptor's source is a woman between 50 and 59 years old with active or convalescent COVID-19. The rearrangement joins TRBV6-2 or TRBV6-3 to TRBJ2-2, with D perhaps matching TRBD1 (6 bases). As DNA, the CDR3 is TGTGCCAGCAGTTGGCAGACAGGAGCCACCGGGGAGCTGTTTTTT. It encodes CASSWQTGATGELFF.